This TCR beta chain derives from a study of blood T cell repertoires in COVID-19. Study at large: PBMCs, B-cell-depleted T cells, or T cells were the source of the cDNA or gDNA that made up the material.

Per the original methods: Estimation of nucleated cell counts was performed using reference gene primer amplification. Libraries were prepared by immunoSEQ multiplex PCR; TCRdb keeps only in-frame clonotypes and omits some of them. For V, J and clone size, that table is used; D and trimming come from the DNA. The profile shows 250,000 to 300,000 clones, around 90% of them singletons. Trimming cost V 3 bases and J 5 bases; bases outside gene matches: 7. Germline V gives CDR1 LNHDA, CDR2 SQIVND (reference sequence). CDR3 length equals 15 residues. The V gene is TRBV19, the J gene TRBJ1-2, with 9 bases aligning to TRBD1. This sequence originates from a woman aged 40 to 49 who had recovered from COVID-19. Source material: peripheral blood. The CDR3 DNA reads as TGTGCCAGTAGTATCGGAGGGGACAGGGTATATGGCTACACCTTC. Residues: CASSIGGDRVYGYTF.